This TCR beta chain was retrieved from a study of blood T cell repertoires in COVID-19. The data were produced by immunoSEQ multiplex PCR, yet TCRdb's version contains in-frame clones alone and is incomplete. The sample contains under 350,000 clones, 90% of which appear only once. The participants were between roughly 18 and 89 years old and came from 24 US areas. Allocation to cohorts depended on clinical history reported by the participants. The CDR3 has 14 residues. The V gene end was trimmed by 4 bases and the J gene end by 4 bases; junction bases not matched to a gene: 5. Germline lookup yields CDR1 SGDLS and CDR2 YYNGEE.

The origin of this receptor is a man aged 60 to 75 who had recovered from COVID-19. V gene TRBV9 combines with J gene TRBJ2-3; TRBD2 agrees at 8 bases. The sequencing sample was made of PBMCs or T cells enriched from blood (not recorded which). CDR3 coding DNA: TGTGCCAGCAGCTTCGGACTAGCCCCAGATACGCAGTATTTT. This sequence encodes CASSFGLAPDTQYF. Using reference TRBV9 and TRBJ2-3 for the parts outside the CDR3, the full variable domain is DSGVTQTPKHLITATGQRVTLRCSPRSGDLSVYWYQQSLDQGLQFLIQYYNGEERAKGNILERFSAQQFPDLHSELNLSSLELGDSALYFCASSFGLAPDTQYFGPGTRLTVL.